These T cell receptor beta chains were read from a single sample in a study of blood T cells in healthy people across ages. MiXCR was run by TCRdb on the 5' RACE reads, yielding one entry per CDR3 protein. This sample carries about 680,000 distinct CDR3 sequences, more than 40% of them seen once, and the ten largest clones take about a third. Sequencing was done on a sample of blood. These receptors were collected from a woman aged 60 to 75 in good health. The CDR3 runs from the conserved cysteine through the conserved F or W. The order of the fields is V gene, clone size, J gene, D gene, CDR3 protein, CDR3 DNA. D genes are given only for firm matches. Size is stated for part of the rows, as once, few or many counts, or as a class when the clone is expanded.

TRBV20-1	NA	TRBJ2-7	TRBD2	CSARKAGTSGNEQYF	TGCAGTGCTAGGAAAGCCGGGACTAGCGGGAATGAGCAGTACTTC
TRBV5-6	NA	TRBJ1-2	TRBD1	CASRTTGVYGYTF	TGTGCCAGCAGGACAACAGGGGTCTATGGCTACACCTTC
TRBV5-1	NA	TRBJ2-7	NA	CASSLGDPQGEQYF	TGCGCCAGCAGCTTGGGGGATCCCCAAGGAGAGCAGTACTTC
TRBV6-5	NA	TRBJ2-7	NA	CASSYAGPISYEQYF	TGTGCCAGCAGTTACGCGGGACCCATCTCCTACGAGCAGTACTTC
TRBV24-1	NA	TRBJ2-1	TRBD1	CATSGQVSSYNEQFF	TGTGCCACCAGCGGACAGGTTAGCTCCTACAATGAGCAGTTCTTC
TRBV7-2	many	TRBJ2-5	TRBD1	CASSLGDRAQETQYF	TGTGCCAGCAGCTTAGGGGACAGGGCACAAGAGACCCAGTACTTC
TRBV5-1	NA	TRBJ2-1	TRBD2	CASSSTSGRAVNEQFF	TGCGCCAGCAGCTCAACTAGCGGGAGGGCCGTCAATGAGCAGTTCTTC
TRBV20-1	NA	TRBJ2-3	TRBD2	CSARDFGTTTDTQYF	TGCAGTGCTAGGGATTTTGGGACTACCACAGATACGCAGTATTTT
TRBV29-1	once	TRBJ2-7	NA	CSVAPDSSYEQYF	TGCAGCGTTGCCCCGGACAGCTCCTACGAGCAGTACTTC
TRBV5-1	NA	TRBJ2-7	TRBD1	CASSLTGTGVSEQYF	TGCGCCAGCAGCTTGACCGGGACAGGGGTTTCCGAGCAGTACTTC
TRBV20-1	NA	TRBJ1-5	NA	CSARVGVRGNQPQHF	TGCAGTGCTAGAGTTGGGGTGAGGGGCAATCAGCCCCAGCATTTT
TRBV28	few	TRBJ2-7	TRBD1	CASSSSRGQVYEQYF	TGTGCCAGCAGTTCATCCAGGGGGCAGGTCTACGAGCAGTACTTC
TRBV15	NA	TRBJ1-1	TRBD1	CATSRGGQGRTEAFF	TGTGCCACCAGCAGAGGCGGACAGGGTCGGACTGAAGCTTTCTTT
TRBV7-9	NA	TRBJ2-3	NA	CASSPGKGGLGTDTQYF	TGTGCCAGCAGCCCCGGGAAGGGAGGTTTAGGCACAGATACGCAGTATTTT
TRBV29-1	NA	TRBJ2-7	NA	CSVAEEDYEQYF	TGCAGCGTTGCCGAGGAGGACTACGAGCAGTACTTC
TRBV12-5	NA	TRBJ2-1	TRBD2	CASGLGGTSGDEQFF	TGTGCTAGTGGTTTGGGAGGGACTAGCGGGGATGAGCAGTTCTTC
TRBV15	NA	TRBJ2-6	NA	CATSRVGANVLTF	TGTGCCACCAGCAGGGTAGGGGCCAACGTCCTGACTTTC
TRBV7-8	few	TRBJ1-4	NA	CASSLWQGSNEKLFF	TGTGCCAGCAGCTTATGGCAGGGAAGTAATGAAAAACTGTTTTTT
TRBV20-1	NA	TRBJ1-2	TRBD1	CSAWGQVNYGYTF	TGCAGTGCTTGGGGACAGGTTAACTATGGCTACACCTTC
TRBV7-9	NA	TRBJ1-1	NA	CASSLGWGAWTEAFF	TGTGCCAGCAGCTTAGGGTGGGGGGCTTGGACTGAAGCTTTCTTT
TRBV4-3	NA	TRBJ2-3	TRBD2	CASSQTRGPGGTQYF	TGCGCCAGCAGCCAAACACGGGGTCCGGGAGGGACGCAGTATTTT
TRBV30	few	TRBJ2-1	NA	CAWRESSYNEQFF	TGTGCCTGGAGGGAGAGCTCCTACAATGAGCAGTTCTTC
TRBV20-1	NA	TRBJ2-5	TRBD2	CSALTGTSSRETQYF	TGCAGTGCTCTTACCGGGACTAGCAGTAGAGAGACCCAGTACTTC
TRBV27	NA	TRBJ2-7	NA	CASSPLYRESEQYF	TGTGCCAGCAGTCCCCTATACAGGGAGTCCGAGCAGTACTTC
TRBV15	few	TRBJ2-7	TRBD2	CATSSPSGSYEQYF	TGTGCCACCAGCAGCCCTAGCGGTTCCTACGAGCAGTACTTC
TRBV20-1	NA	TRBJ2-7	NA	CSAFQVQHWEYEQYF	TGCAGTGCTTTCCAGGTCCAACACTGGGAGTACGAGCAGTACTTC
TRBV20-1	NA	TRBJ2-1	TRBD2	CSARDAGLARNEQFF	TGCAGTGCTAGAGATGCGGGACTAGCTCGAAATGAGCAGTTCTTC
TRBV20-1	NA	TRBJ2-5	TRBD2	CLAGENPQETQYF	TGCCTAGCGGGAGAGAACCCCCAAGAGACCCAGTACTTC
TRBV20-1	NA	TRBJ2-1	TRBD2	CSAPPSTSKNYNEQFF	TGCAGTGCCCCACCCTCGACTAGCAAAAACTACAATGAGCAGTTCTTC
TRBV6-2/TRBV6-3	once	TRBJ2-7	NA	CASSDITYEQYF	TGTGCCAGCAGTGACATTACCTACGAGCAGTACTTC
TRBV3-1	many	TRBJ2-7	NA	CASSHPGVYEQYF	TGTGCCAGCAGCCACCCGGGAGTCTACGAGCAGTACTTC
TRBV6-5	many	TRBJ1-2	NA	CASSPERGVGYTF	TGTGCCAGCAGCCCCGAGAGAGGGGTCGGCTACACCTTC
TRBV5-1	NA	TRBJ2-3	NA	CASRLEGQGRDTQYF	TGCGCCAGCAGATTGGAGGGTCAGGGTCGAGATACGCAGTATTTT
TRBV7-3	NA	TRBJ2-1	NA	CASSLKVRGTSSYNEQFF	TGTGCCAGCAGCTTAAAAGTTAGAGGGACGAGCTCCTACAATGAGCAGTTCTTC
TRBV20-1	NA	TRBJ2-3	NA	CSASHGVSTDAQYF	TGCAGTGCTAGCCACGGGGTTAGCACAGATGCGCAGTATTTT
TRBV20-1	NA	TRBJ1-4	TRBD1	CSARAARITDEQGAWEKLFF	TGCAGTGCTAGAGCTGCCCGGATCACCGATGAACAGGGGGCTTGGGAAAAACTGTTTTTT
TRBV4-1	NA	TRBJ2-7	TRBD2	CASSRSGTSTYEQYF	TGCGCCAGCAGCCGATCCGGGACTAGCACCTACGAGCAGTACTTC
TRBV20-1	once	TRBJ1-5	NA	CSARDPEGSYSNQPQHF	TGCAGTGCTAGAGATCCGGAAGGGAGTTATAGCAATCAGCCCCAGCATTTT
TRBV7-2	few	TRBJ2-7	NA	CASSPKDEQYF	TGTGCCAGCAGCCCAAAGGACGAGCAGTACTTC
TRBV6-2/TRBV6-3	NA	TRBJ2-7	NA	CASSSPEGSHEQYF	TGTGCCAGCAGTTCCCCCGAAGGGAGCCACGAGCAGTACTTC
TRBV4-3	NA	TRBJ2-2	TRBD1	CASSQEQGAGGELFF	TGCGCCAGCAGCCAAGAACAGGGGGCTGGCGGGGAGCTGTTTTTT
TRBV7-2	NA	TRBJ1-2	TRBD1	CAGSRQGRRGYTF	TGTGCCGGCAGCCGACAGGGAAGAAGGGGCTACACCTTC
TRBV20-1	NA	TRBJ2-7	TRBD1	CSASDRVGYEQYF	TGCAGTGCTAGTGACAGGGTGGGCTACGAGCAGTACTTC
TRBV7-9	NA	TRBJ2-7	TRBD1	CASSLWPGGDHEQYF	TGTGCCAGCAGTCTGTGGCCAGGGGGTGATCACGAGCAGTACTTC
TRBV6-2/TRBV6-3	NA	TRBJ2-5	TRBD1	CASRPRQGAYGQYF	TGTGCCAGCAGACCTCGACAGGGGGCCTACGGGCAGTACTTC
TRBV28	NA	TRBJ2-6	NA	CASSSFGSGGANVLTF	TGTGCCAGCAGCTCTTTTGGGAGTGGTGGGGCCAACGTCCTGACTTTC
TRBV24-1	NA	TRBJ2-1	NA	CATSDSPSRNEQFF	TGTGCCACCAGTGATTCCCCGTCTAGAAATGAGCAGTTCTTC
TRBV7-6	NA	TRBJ2-1	NA	CASSLVLRESDTYNEQFF	TGTGCCAGCAGCTTAGTTCTCCGGGAGAGCGACACCTACAATGAGCAGTTCTTC
TRBV25-1	NA	TRBJ2-6	NA	CASSSPFGQSGANVLTF	TGTGCCAGCAGCAGTCCATTCGGCCAATCTGGGGCCAACGTCCTGACTTTC
TRBV20-1	NA	TRBJ2-5	TRBD2	CSARPRGYQETQYF	TGCAGTGCCAGACCGCGGGGGTACCAAGAGACCCAGTACTTC
TRBV12-3/TRBV12-4	NA	TRBJ2-4	NA	CASSLRDSADIQYF	TGTGCCAGCAGCTTACGAGACAGCGCGGACATTCAGTACTTC
TRBV12-3/TRBV12-4	NA	TRBJ2-2	TRBD1	CATTGQINTGELFF	TGTGCCACCACGGGACAGATAAACACCGGGGAGCTGTTTTTT
TRBV29-1	NA	TRBJ2-5	TRBD1	CSVDRDGETQYF	TGCAGCGTGGACAGGGATGGCGAGACCCAGTACTTC
TRBV12-3/TRBV12-4	few	TRBJ2-6	NA	CASSFSLSGANVLTF	TGTGCCAGCAGTTTCTCGCTCTCTGGGGCCAACGTCCTGACTTTC
TRBV28	NA	TRBJ2-1	NA	CASSLQIYNEQFF	TGTGCCAGCAGTTTACAGATCTACAATGAGCAGTTCTTC